What follows are 11 T cell receptor beta chains derived from one specimen sequenced in a study of cytotoxic CD8 clonotypes in ibrutinib-treated CLL (dated by TCRdb to about 2021). Libraries came from the immunoSEQ multiplex PCR assay. The table was pulled from immuneACCESS by TCRdb, which kept in-frame rearrangements only. Such tables lose some clones; where checked, under half of the loss comes from unresolved V genes, and the rest has no known cause. The sample table contains about 140,000 clones; only one count was recorded for 70% to 90% of them. The top ten hold roughly 7.2% of the sample. Material: PBMCs, obtained after 36 months of ibrutinib treatment. The source is a human donor with chronic lymphocytic leukemia.

This chain links TRBV6-1 with TRBJ1-1; 9 bases line up with TRBD1. Germline values: CDR1 MNHNS, CDR2 SASEGT. The CDR3 covers 15 residues. Losses at the gene ends were 6 bases for V and 1 base for J; bases not matched to a gene: 6. CDR3 protein: CASRQIQGANTEAFF. In nucleotides, the CDR3 is TGTGCCAGCAGGCAAATACAGGGGGCGAACACTGAAGCTTTCTTT.

The genes are TRBV7-9 and TRBJ1-5, with D maybe TRBD1 (5 bases). The CDR3 is made up of 11 amino acids. Looked up from germline, CDR1 is SEHNR and CDR2 is FQNEAQ (reference sequence). Between the trimmed V and J ends, which lost 5 bases and 15 bases, there was a span of 14 bases. In nucleotides, the CDR3 is TGTGCCAGCAGCCCAGGGAACATTCTGCATTTT. As protein: CASSPGNILHF.

This chain joins TRBV2 and TRBJ1-1; D possibly corresponds to TRBD1 (5 bases). V lost 2 bases and J lost 5, with 9 bases in between. The CDR3 contains 13 residues. The V gene's germline CDR1 is SNHLY and CDR2 FYNNEI. The CDR3 loop reads CASSEQGETEAFF. CDR3 nucleotide sequence: TGTGCCAGCAGTGAACAGGGAGAAACTGAAGCTTTCTTT.

V gene TRBV27 combines with J gene TRBJ2-1, with 14 positions matching TRBD2. The germline V gene has CDR1 MNHEY and CDR2 SMNVEV (reference sequence). V shed 5 bases, J shed 4 bases, and the junction held 7 bases outside the gene matches. This CDR3 region has 17 residues. The CDR3 DNA sequence: TGTGCCAGCAGTGCTGGGACTAGCGGGGGAGCATACAATGAGCAGTTCTTC. This codes for CASSAGTSGGAYNEQFF.

The V gene is TRBV10-3, the J gene TRBJ1-1; D is ambiguous. The CDR3 extends over 15 amino acids. Trimming removed 3 bases at V and 1 base at J, with 12 bases between. Germline V gene sequence: CDR1 ENHRY, CDR2 SYGVKD. The CDR3 region is CAISEEGRSNTEAFF. In DNA form, the CDR3 reads TGTGCCATCAGTGAAGAAGGTCGGTCGAACACTGAAGCTTTCTTT.

V and J are TRBV4-2 and TRBJ1-2; D remains unclear. The CDR3 consists of 13 residues. V was clipped by 0 bases and J by 8 bases, with 10 bases between them. Germline-derived CDR1 and CDR2 are LGHNA and YNFKEQ. CDR3 sequence reads: CASSQDLARGYTF. The CDR3 DNA reads as TGTGCCAGCAGCCAAGATCTTGCCCGCGGCTACACCTTC.

With respect to this clone: At one boundary the junction diverges from the germline segment, which might be a read error. J is TRBJ2-3 and V is TRBV10-3; D is perhaps TRBD2 (6 bases). CDR1 is ENHRY and CDR2 is SYGVKD in the germline V gene. The CDR3 length is 13 residues. Here the CDR3 DNA reads TGTGCCATTGTGAGCCACCAAGGGGAGGACCGGACTTTT. Translating it yields CAIVSHQGEDRTF.

The rearrangement links TRBV28 to TRBJ1-5; TRBD1 matches 7 bases. The CDR3 spans 14 residues. The junction had 8 bases not matched to a gene; V was cut back by 8 bases and J by 4 bases. Germline V gene sequence: CDR1 MDHEN, CDR2 SYDVKM. For the CDR3, the DNA is TGTGCCAGCCAGGGCGGGGACAGAAATCAGCCCCAGCATTTT. Encoded protein: CASQGGDRNQPQHF.

The V call is TRBV5-4, the J call TRBJ1-2; 7 bases are shared with TRBD1. The CDR3 loop spans 14 amino acids. From germline, CDR1 is SGHNT and CDR2 YYREEE (reference sequence). J lost 2 bases, V lost 4 bases, and 5 bases had no gene match. The CDR3 loop is CASSSEQGNYGYTF. In DNA form, the CDR3 reads TGTGCCAGCAGCAGCGAACAGGGGAACTATGGCTACACCTTC.

This chain links TRBV5-1 with TRBJ2-3, with D possibly matching TRBD2 (6 bases). Per germline, CDR1 SGHRS and CDR2 YFSETQ. The CDR3 sequence is 14 residues long. The V and J ends lost 0 bases and 2 bases respectively, with 7 bases between them. CDR3 protein: CASSLGTTTDTQYF. The CDR3 bases are TGCGCCAGCAGCTTGGGGACTACCACAGATACGCAGTATTTT.

This sequence joins TRBV30 and TRBJ1-1; tentatively, D is TRBD1 (5 bases). The length of the CDR3 is 17 residues. Germline V gives CDR1 GTSNPN, CDR2 SVGIG (reference sequence). Deletions cut 0 bases from V and 1 base from J, with 18 bases between. Here the CDR3 DNA reads TGTGCCTGGAGTGTAAAGGGACGGAGAAGTTGGAACACTGAAGCTTTCTTT. Translated: CAWSVKGRRSWNTEAFF.